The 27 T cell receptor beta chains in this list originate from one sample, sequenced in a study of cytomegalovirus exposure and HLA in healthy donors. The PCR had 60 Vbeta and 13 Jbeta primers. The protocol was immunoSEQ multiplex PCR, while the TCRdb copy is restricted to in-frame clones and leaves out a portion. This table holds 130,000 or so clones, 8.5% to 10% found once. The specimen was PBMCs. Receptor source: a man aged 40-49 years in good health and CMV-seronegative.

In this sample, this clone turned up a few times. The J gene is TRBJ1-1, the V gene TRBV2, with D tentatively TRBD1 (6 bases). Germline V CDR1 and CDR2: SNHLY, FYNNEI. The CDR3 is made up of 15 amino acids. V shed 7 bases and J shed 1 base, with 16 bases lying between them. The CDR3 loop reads CASTDLTGPNTEAFF. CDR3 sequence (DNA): TGTGCCAGCACCGACCTTACAGGGCCGAACACTGAAGCTTTCTTT.

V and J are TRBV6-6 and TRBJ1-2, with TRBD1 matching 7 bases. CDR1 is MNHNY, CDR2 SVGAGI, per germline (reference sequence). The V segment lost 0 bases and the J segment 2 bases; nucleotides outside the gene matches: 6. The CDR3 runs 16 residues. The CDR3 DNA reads TGTGCCAGCAGTTACTCCCTCGACAGGGCCAACTATGGCTACACCTTC. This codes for CASSYSLDRANYGYTF.

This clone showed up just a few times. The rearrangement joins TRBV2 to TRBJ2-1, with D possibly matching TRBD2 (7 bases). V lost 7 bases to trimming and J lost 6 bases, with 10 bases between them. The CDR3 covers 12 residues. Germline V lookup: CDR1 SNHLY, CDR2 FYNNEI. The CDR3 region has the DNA TGTGCCAGCAAAAGGGGGGGCAATGAGCAGTTCTTC. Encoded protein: CASKRGGNEQFF.

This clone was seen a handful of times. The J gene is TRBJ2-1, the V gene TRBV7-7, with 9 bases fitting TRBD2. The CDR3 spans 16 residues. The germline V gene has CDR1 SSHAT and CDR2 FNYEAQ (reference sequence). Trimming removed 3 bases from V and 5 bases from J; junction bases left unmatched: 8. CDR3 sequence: CASSFLSGGINNEQFF. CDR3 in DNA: TGTGCCAGCAGCTTTCTTAGCGGGGGAATTAACAATGAGCAGTTCTTC.

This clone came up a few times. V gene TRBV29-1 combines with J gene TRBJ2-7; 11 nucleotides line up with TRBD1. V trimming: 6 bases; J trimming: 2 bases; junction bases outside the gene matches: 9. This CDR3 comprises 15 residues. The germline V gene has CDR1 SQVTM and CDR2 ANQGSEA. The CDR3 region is CSVGPGQGGTYEQYF. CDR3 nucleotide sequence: TGCAGCGTGGGTCCGGGACAGGGGGGTACCTACGAGCAGTACTTC.

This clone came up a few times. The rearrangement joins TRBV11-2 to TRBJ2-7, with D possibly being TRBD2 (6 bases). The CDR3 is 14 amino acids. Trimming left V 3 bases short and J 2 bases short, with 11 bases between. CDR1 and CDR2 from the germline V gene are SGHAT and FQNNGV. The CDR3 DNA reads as TGTGCCAGCAGCTTCGGACTATTACCCTACGAGCAGTACTTC. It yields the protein CASSFGLLPYEQYF. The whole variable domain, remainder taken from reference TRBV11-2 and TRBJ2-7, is EAGVAQSPRYKIIEKRQSVAFWCNPISGHATLYWYQQILGQGPKLLIQFQNNGVVDDSQLPKDRFSAERLKGVDSTLKIQPAKLEDSAVYLCASSFGLLPYEQYFGPGTRLTVT.

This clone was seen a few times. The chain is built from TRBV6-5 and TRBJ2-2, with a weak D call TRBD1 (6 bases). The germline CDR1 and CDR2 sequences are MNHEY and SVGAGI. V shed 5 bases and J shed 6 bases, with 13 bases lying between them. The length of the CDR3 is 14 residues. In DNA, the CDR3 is TGTGCCAGCAGTCCACAGGGTGAGGCCGGGGAGCTGTTTTTT. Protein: CASSPQGEAGELFF.

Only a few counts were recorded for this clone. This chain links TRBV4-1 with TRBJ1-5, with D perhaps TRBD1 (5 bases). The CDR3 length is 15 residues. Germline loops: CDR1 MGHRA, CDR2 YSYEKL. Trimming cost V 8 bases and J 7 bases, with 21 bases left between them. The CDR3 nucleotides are TGCGCCAGCGGAACGGGACTTGGGGAGGGACAGCCCCAGCATTTT. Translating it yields CASGTGLGEGQPQHF.

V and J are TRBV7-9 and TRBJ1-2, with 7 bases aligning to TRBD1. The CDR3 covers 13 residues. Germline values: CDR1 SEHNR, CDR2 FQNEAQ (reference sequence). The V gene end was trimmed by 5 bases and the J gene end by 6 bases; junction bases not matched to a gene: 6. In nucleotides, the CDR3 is TGTGCCAGCAGCCCCAGGGGGGCGGATGGCTACACCTTC. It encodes CASSPRGADGYTF.

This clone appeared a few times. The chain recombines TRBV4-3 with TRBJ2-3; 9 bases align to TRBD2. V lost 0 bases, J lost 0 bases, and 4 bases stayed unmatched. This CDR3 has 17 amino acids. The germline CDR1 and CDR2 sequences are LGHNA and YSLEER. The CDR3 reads CASSQDRLAASTDTQYF. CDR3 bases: TGCGCCAGCAGCCAAGATCGACTAGCGGCCAGCACAGATACGCAGTATTTT.

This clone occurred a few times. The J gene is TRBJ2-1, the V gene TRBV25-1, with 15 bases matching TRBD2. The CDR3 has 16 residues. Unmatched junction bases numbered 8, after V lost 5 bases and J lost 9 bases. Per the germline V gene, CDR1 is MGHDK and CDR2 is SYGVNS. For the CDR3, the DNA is TGTGCCAGCAGTTCCCGGACTAGCGGGGGGGCAGGTGAGCAGTTCTTC. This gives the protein CASSSRTSGGAGEQFF.

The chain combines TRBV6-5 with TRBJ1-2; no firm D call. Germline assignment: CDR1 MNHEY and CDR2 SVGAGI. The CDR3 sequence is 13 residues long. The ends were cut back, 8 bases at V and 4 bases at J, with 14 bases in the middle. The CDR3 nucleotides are TGTGCCAGCCGGGAGACGGGAAGCTATGGCTACACCTTC. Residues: CASRETGSYGYTF.

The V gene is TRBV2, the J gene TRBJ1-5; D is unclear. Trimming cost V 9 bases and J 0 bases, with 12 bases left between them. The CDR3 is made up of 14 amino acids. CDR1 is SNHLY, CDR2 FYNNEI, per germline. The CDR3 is CASSAGSSNQPQHF. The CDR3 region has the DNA TGTGCCAGTTCGGCGGGGTCTAGCAATCAGCCCCAGCATTTT.

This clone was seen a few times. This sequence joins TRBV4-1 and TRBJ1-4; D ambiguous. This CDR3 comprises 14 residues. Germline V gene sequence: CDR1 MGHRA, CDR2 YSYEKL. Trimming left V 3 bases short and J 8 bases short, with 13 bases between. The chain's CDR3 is CASSHRWREEKLFF. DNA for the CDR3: TGCGCCAGCAGCCATAGGTGGAGGGAAGAAAAACTGTTTTTT.

CDR3 bases: TGTGCCAGCAGCTTAGGCCGCAGGGTTAAGCAGAACACTGAAGCTTTCTTT. This encodes CASSLGRRVKQNTEAFF. This chain links TRBV13 with TRBJ1-1; possibly TRBD1 for D (5 bases). Germline V gives CDR1 PRHDT, CDR2 FYEKMQ (reference sequence). V gave up 0 bases and J gave up 1 base, with 15 bases separating them. The CDR3 runs 17 residues. The whole variable domain, filled in from reference TRBV13 and TRBJ1-1, reads AAGVIQSPRHLIKEKRETATLKCYPIPRHDTVYWYQQGPGQDPQFLISFYEKMQSDKGSIPDRFSAQQFSDYHSELNMSSLELGDSALYFCASSLGRRVKQNTEAFFGQGTRLTVV.

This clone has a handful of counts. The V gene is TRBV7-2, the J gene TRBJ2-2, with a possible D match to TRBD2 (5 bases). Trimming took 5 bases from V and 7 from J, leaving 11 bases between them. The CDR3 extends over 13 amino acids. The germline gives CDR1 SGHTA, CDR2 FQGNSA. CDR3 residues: CASSRTRGGELFF. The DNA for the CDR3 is TGTGCCAGCAGCCGGACTCGAGGCGGGGAGCTGTTTTTT.

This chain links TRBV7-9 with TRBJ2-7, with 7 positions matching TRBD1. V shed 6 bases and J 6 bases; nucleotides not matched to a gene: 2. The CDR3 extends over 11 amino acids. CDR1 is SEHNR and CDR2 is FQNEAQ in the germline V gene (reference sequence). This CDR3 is CASRPGGEQYF. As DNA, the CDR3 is TGTGCCAGCAGACCAGGGGGCGAGCAGTACTTC.

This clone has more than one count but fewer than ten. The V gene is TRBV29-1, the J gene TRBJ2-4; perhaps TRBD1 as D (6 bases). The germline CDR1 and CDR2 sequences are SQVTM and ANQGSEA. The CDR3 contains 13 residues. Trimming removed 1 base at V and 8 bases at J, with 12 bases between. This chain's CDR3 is CSVEATGGDIQYF. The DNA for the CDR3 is TGCAGCGTTGAAGCGACAGGTGGGGACATTCAGTACTTC.

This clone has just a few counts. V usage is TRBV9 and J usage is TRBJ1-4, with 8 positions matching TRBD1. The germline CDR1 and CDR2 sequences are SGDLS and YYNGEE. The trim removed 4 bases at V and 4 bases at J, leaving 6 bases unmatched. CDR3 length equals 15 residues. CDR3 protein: CASSTDTGGNEKLFF. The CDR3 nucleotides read TGTGCCAGCAGCACCGACACAGGGGGTAATGAAAAACTGTTTTTT.

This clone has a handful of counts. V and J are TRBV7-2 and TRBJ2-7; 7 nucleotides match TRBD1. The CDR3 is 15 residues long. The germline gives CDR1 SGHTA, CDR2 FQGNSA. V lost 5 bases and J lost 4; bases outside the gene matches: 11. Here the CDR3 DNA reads TGTGCCAGCAGCCACCTTGACAGGGCTAGGTACGAGCAGTACTTC. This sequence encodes CASSHLDRARYEQYF.

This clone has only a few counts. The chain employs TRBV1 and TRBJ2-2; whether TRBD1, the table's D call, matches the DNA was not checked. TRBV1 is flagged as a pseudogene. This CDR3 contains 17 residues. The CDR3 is CTSSQDPAGYYTGELFF. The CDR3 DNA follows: TGCACCAGCAGCCAAGATCCGGCAGGGTACTACACCGGGGAGCTGTTTTTT.

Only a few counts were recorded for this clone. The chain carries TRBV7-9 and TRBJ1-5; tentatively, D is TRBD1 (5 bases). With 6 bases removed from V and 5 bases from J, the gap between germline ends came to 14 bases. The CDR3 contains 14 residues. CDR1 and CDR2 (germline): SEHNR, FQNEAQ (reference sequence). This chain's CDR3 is CASSATGSYQPQHF. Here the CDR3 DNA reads TGTGCCAGCAGTGCCACAGGTTCCTATCAGCCCCAGCATTTT.

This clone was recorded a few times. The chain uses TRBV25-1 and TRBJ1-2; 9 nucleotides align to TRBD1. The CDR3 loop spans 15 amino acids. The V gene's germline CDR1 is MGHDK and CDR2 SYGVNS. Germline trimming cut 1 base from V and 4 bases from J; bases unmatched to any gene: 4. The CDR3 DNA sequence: TGTGCCAGCAGTGAATGGACAGGGGAAGGCTATGGCTACACCTTC. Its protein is CASSEWTGEGYGYTF.

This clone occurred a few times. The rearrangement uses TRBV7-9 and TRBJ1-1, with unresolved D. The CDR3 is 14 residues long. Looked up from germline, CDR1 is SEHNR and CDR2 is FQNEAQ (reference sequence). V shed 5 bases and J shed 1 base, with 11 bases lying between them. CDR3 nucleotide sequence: TGTGCCAGCAGCCCACTCTATCGGAACACTGAAGCTTTCTTT. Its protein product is CASSPLYRNTEAFF.

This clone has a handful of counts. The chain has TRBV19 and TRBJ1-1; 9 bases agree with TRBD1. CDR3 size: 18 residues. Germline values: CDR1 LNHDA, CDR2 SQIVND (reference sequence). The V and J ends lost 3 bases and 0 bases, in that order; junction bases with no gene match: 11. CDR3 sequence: CASSIFSPDRGMNTEAFF. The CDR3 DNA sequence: TGTGCCAGTAGTATTTTTTCTCCGGACAGGGGCATGAACACTGAAGCTTTCTTT. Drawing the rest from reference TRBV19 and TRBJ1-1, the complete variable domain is DGGITQSPKYLFRKEGQNVTLSCEQNLNHDAMYWYRQDPGQGLRLIYYSQIVNDFQKGDIAEGYSVSREKKESFPLTVTSAQKNPTAFYLCASSIFSPDRGMNTEAFFGQGTRLTVV.

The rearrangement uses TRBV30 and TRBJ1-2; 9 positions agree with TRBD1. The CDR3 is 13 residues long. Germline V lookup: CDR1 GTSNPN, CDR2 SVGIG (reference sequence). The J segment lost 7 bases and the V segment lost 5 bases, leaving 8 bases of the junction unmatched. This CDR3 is CAWGRDRVAGYTF. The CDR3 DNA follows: TGTGCCTGGGGTCGGGACAGGGTGGCTGGCTACACCTTC.

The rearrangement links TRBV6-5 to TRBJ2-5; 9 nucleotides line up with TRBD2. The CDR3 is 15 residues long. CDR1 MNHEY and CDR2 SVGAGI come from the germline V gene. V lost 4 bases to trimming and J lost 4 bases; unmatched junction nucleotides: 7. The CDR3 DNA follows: TGTGCCAGCAGTTTTAGCGGGGGAGCCATAGAGACCCAGTACTTC. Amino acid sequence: CASSFSGGAIETQYF.